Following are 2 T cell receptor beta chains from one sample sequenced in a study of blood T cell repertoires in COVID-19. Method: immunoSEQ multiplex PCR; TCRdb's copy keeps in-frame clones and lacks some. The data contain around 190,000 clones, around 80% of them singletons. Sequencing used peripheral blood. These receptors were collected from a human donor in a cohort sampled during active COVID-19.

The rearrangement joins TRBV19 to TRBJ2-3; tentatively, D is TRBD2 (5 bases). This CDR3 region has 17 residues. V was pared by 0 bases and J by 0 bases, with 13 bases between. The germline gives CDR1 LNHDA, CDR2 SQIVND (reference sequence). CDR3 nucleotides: TGTGCCAGTAGTATAGATCCCCGACTACCTAGCACAGATACGCAGTATTTT. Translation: CASSIDPRLPSTDTQYF.

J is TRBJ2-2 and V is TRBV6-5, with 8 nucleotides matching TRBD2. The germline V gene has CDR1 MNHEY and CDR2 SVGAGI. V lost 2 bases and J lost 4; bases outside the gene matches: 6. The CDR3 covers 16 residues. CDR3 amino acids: CASSYGRGASTGELFF. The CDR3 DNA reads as TGTGCCAGCAGTTACGGGCGGGGGGCCAGCACCGGGGAGCTGTTTTTT.